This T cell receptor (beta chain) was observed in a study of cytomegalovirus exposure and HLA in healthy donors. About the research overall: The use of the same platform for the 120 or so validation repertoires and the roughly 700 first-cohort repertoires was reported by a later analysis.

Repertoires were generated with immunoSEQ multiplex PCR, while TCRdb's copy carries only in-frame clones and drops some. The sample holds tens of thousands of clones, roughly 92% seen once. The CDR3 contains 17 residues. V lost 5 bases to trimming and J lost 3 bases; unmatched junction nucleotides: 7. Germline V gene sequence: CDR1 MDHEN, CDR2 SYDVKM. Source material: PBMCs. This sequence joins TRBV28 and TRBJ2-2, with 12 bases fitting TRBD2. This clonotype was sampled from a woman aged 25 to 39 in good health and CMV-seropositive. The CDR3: CASSVPGLAGHTGELFF. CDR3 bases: TGTGCCAGCAGTGTCCCGGGACTAGCGGGTCACACCGGGGAGCTGTTTTTT.